This TCR beta chain appears in the sequencing data of a study of blood T cell repertoires in COVID-19. Study background: The samples span acute and convalescent COVID-19 from the United States, Italy and Spain. T cells, B-cell-depleted T cells, or PBMCs supplied cDNA or gDNA.

CDR3 length: 15 residues. Germline CDR1 and CDR2: ENHRY and SYGVKD. The V and J ends lost 0 bases and 6 bases, in that order; junction bases with no gene match: 8. The assay was immunoSEQ multiplex PCR, and TCRdb's table has in-frame clones only and misses some. The sample contains 150,000 to 200,000 clones, approximately 83% of which appear only once. Recovered status in Cohort 3 required two negative PCRs, clearance, or symptom resolution. The rearrangement links TRBV10-3 to TRBJ2-7, with 7 positions matching TRBD1. Material: PBMCs or T cells enriched from blood (not recorded which). The TCR comes from a woman aged 55-70 years who had recovered from COVID-19. The CDR3 DNA sequence: TGTGCCATCAGTGAGTCGGGCCAGGGGGTGGCCGAGCAGTACTTC. This codes for CAISESGQGVAEQYF.